This TCR beta chain was observed in a study of cytomegalovirus exposure and HLA in healthy donors. Across the whole study: A subsequent analysis reported that the approximately 120 validation repertoires were produced on the same platform that had also been used for the roughly 670 first-cohort repertoires.

Germline V gives CDR1 SGHAT, CDR2 FQNNGV. The CDR3 runs 18 residues. V trimming: 1 base; J trimming: 9 bases; junction bases outside the gene matches: 15. Measured with immunoSEQ multiplex PCR; TCRdb has only the in-frame clones, and not every one. The table includes about 150,000 clones, approximately 89% detected once. The rearrangement joins TRBV11-2 to TRBJ2-3; the match to TRBD2 covers 11 bases. The clonotype comes from a woman aged 18-29 years in good health and CMV-seropositive. Sequences were obtained from PBMCs. The CDR3 coding sequence is TGTGCCAGCAGCTTAGCCGAGACTAGCGGGGACCCCAGGGGGACGCAGTATTTT. Its protein product is CASSLAETSGDPRGTQYF.